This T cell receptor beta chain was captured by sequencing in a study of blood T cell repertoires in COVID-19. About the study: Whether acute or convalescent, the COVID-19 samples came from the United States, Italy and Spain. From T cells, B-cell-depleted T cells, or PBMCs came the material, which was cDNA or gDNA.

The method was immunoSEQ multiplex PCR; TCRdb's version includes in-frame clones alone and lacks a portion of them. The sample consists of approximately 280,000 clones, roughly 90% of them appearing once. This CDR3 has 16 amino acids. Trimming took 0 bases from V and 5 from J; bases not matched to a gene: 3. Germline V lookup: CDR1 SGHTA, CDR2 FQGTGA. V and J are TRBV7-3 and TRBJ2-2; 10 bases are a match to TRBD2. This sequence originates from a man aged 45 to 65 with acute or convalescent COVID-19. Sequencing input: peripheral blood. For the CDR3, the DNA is TGTGCCAGCAGCTTAACGGCTAGCGGGGGAACCGGGGAGCTGTTTTTT. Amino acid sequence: CASSLTASGGTGELFF.